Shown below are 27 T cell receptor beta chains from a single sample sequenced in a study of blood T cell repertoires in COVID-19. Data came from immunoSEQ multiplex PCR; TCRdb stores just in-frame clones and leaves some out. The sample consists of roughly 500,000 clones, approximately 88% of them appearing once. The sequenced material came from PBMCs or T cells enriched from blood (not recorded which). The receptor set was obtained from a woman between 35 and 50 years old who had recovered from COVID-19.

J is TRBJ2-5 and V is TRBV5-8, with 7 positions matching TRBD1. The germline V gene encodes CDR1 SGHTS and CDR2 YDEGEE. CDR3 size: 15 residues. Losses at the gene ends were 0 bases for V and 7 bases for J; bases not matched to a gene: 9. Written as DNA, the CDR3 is TGTGCCAGCAGCTTGGTACAGGGGTATGGGGGGACCCAGTACTTC. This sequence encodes CASSLVQGYGGTQYF.

The CDR3 DNA reads as TGCAGCGTTGCGGGAGGCACCGGGGAGCTGTTTTTT. Translated: CSVAGGTGELFF. The J gene is TRBJ2-2, the V gene TRBV29-1; 7 nucleotides align to TRBD2. Germline CDR1 is SQVTM and CDR2 is ANQGSEA. The CDR3 is 12 amino acids. After removal of 4 bases from V and 4 bases from J, the junction contained 0 bases not matched to a gene.

CDR3 region: CAWSRVAGGLAKNIQYF. In DNA form, the CDR3 reads TGTGCCTGGAGCAGGGTAGCGGGAGGGCTAGCCAAAAACATTCAGTACTTC. The chain couples TRBV30 to TRBJ2-4; 11 bases agree with TRBD2. Germline-derived CDR1 and CDR2 are GTSNPN and SVGIG (reference sequence). After removal of 3 bases from V and 0 bases from J, the junction contained 7 bases not matched to a gene. The length of the CDR3 is 17 residues.

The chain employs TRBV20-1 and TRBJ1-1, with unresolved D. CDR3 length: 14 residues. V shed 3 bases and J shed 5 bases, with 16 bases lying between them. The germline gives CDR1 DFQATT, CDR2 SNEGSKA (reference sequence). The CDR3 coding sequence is TGCAGTGCTAGTGCGGCAGCGAGAGATACTGAAGCTTTCTTT. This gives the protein CSASAAARDTEAFF.

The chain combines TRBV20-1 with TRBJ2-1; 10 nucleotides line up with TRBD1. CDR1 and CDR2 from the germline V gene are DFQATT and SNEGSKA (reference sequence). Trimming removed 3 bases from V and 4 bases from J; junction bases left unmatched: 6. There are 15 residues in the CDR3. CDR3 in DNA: TGCAGTGCTAGTTTGTGGGACAGGGGATACAATGAGCAGTTCTTC. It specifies CSASLWDRGYNEQFF.

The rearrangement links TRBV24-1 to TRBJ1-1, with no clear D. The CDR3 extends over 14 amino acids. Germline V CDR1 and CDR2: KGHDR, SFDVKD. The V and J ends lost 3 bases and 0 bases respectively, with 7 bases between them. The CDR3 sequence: CATSDGSLNTEAFF. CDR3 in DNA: TGTGCCACCAGTGATGGCAGTCTGAACACTGAAGCTTTCTTT.

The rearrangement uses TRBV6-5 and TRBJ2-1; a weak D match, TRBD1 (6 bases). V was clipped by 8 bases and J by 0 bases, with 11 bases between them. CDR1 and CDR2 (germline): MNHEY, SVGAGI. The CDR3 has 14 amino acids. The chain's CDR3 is CASPRGSSYNEQFF. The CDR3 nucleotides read TGTGCCAGCCCTAGGGGGAGCTCCTACAATGAGCAGTTCTTC.

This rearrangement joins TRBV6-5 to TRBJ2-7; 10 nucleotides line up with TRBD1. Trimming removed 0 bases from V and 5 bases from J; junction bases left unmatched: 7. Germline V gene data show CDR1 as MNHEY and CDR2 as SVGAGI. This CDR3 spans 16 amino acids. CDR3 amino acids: CASSYSDHGTGDEQYF. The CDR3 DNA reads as TGTGCCAGCAGTTACTCGGATCACGGGACAGGGGACGAGCAGTACTTC.

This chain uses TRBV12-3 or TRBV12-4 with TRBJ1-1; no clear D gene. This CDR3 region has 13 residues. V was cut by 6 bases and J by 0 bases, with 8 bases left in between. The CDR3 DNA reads TGTGCCAGCAGCAAAAGCTTGAACACTGAAGCTTTCTTT. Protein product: CASSKSLNTEAFF.

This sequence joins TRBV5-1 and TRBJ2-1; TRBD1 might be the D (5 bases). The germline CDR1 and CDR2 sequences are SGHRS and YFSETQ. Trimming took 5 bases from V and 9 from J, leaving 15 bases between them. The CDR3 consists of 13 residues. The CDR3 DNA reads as TGCGCCAGCAGTAGTGGGGCAGTCGGTGAGCAGTTCTTC. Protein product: CASSSGAVGEQFF.

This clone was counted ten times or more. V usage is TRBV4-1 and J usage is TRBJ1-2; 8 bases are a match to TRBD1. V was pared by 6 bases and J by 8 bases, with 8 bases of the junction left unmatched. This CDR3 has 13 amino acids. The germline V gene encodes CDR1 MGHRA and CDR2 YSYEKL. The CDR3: CASSTTGDEGYTF. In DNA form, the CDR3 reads TGCGCCAGCAGTACGACAGGGGATGAGGGCTACACCTTC.

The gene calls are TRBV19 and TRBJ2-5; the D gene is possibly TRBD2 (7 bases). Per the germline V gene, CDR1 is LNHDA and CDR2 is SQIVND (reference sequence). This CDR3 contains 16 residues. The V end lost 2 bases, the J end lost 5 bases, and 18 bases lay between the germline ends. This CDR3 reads CASSIWRGGSWETQYF. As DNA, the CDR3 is TGTGCCAGTAGTATATGGAGGGGGGGATCGTGGGAGACCCAGTACTTC.

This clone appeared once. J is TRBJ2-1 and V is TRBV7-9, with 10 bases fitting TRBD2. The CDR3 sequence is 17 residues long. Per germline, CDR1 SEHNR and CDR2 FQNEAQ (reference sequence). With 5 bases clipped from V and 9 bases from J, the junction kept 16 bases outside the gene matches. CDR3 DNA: TGTGCCAGCAGCACAGGGACTAGCGCCGTCCTATCGGGTGAGCAGTTCTTC. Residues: CASSTGTSAVLSGEQFF.

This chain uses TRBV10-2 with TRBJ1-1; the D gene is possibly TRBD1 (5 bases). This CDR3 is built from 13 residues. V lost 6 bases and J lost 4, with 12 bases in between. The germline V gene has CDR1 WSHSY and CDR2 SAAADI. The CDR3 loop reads CASSRTTTTEAFF. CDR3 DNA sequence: TGCGCCAGCAGCCGGACAACCACCACTGAAGCTTTCTTT.

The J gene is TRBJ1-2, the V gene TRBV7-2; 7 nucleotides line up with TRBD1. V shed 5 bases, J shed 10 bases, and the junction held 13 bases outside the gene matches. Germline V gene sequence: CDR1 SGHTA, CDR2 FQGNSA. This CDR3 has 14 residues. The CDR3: CASSPGTVTNDYTF. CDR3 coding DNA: TGTGCCAGCAGCCCCGGGACAGTGACTAACGACTACACCTTC. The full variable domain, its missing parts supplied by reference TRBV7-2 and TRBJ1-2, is GAGVSQSPSNKVTEKGKDVELRCDPISGHTALYWYRQSLGQGLEFLIYFQGNSAPDKSGLPSDRFSAERTGGSVSTLTIQRTQQEDSAVYLCASSPGTVTNDYTFGSGTRLTVV.

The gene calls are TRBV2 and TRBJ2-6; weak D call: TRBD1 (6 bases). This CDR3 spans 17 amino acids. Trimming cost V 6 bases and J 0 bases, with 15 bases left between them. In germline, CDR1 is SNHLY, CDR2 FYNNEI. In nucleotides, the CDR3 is TGTGCCAGCAGCGGACAGAACACCCCCTCTGGGGCCAACGTCCTGACTTTC. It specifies CASSGQNTPSGANVLTF.

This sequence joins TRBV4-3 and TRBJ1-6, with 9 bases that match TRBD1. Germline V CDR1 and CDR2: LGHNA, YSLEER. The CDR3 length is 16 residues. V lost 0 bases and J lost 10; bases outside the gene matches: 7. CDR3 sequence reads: CASSQDQDRGGSPLHF. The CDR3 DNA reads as TGCGCCAGCAGCCAAGATCAGGACAGGGGTGGCTCACCCCTCCACTTT.

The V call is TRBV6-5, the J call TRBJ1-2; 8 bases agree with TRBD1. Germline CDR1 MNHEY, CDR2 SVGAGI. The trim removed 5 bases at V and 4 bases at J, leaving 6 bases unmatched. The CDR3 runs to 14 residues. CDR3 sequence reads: CASSRQGPPYGYTF. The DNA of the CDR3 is TGTGCCAGCAGTAGACAGGGGCCTCCCTATGGCTACACCTTC.

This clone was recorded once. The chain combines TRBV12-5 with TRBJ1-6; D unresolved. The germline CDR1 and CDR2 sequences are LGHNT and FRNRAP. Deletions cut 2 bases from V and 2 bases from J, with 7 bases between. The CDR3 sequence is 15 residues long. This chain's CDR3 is CASGLLEAYNSPLHF. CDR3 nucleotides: TGTGCTAGTGGTTTGTTGGAGGCCTATAATTCACCCCTCCACTTT.

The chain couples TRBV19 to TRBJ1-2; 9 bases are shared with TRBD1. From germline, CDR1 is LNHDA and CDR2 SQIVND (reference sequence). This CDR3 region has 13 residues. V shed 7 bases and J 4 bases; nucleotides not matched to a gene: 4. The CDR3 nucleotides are TGTGCCAGTAAGGACAGGGGCACCTATGGCTACACCTTC. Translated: CASKDRGTYGYTF. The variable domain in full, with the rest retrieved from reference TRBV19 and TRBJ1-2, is DGGITQSPKYLFRKEGQNVTLSCEQNLNHDAMYWYRQDPGQGLRLIYYSQIVNDFQKGDIAEGYSVSREKKESFPLTVTSAQKNPTAFYLCASKDRGTYGYTFGSGTRLTVV.

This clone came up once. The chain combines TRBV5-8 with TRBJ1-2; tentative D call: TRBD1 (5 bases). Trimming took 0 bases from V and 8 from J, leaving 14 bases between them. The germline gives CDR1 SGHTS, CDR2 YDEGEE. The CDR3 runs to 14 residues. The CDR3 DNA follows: TGTGCCAGCAGCTTGGACCGGGGGTTGGGGGGCTACACCTTC. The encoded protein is CASSLDRGLGGYTF.

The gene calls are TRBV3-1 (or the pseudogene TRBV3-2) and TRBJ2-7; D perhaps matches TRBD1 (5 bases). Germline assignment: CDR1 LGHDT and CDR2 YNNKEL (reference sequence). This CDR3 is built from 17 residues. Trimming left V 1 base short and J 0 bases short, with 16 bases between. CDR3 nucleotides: TGTGCCAGCAGCCAAGGGACGGACAACATCTACTCCTACGAGCAGTACTTC. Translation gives CASSQGTDNIYSYEQYF.

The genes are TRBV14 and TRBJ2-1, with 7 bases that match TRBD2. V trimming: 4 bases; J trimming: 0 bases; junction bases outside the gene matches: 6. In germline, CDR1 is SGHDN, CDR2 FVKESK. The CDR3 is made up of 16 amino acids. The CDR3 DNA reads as TGTGCCAGCAGCCCATGGGGCGGGAGCTCCTACAATGAGCAGTTCTTC. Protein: CASSPWGGSSYNEQFF.

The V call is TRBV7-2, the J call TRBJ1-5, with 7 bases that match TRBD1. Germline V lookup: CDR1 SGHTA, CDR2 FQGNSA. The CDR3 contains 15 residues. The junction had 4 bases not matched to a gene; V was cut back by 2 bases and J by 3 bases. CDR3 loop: CASSLYGTDNQPQHF. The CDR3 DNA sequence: TGTGCCAGCAGCTTATACGGGACAGACAATCAGCCCCAGCATTTT.

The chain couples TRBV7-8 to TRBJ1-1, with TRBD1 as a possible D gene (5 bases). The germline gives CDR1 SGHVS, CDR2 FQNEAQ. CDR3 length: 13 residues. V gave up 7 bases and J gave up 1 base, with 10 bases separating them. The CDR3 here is CASITGQNTEAFF. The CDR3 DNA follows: TGTGCCAGCATCACCGGACAGAACACTGAAGCTTTCTTT. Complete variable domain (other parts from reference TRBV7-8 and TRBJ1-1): GAGVSQSPRYKVAKRGQDVALRCDPISGHVSLFWYQQALGQGPEFLTYFQNEAQLDKSGLPSDRFFAERPEGSVSTLKIQRTQQEDSAVYLCASITGQNTEAFFGQGTRLTVV.

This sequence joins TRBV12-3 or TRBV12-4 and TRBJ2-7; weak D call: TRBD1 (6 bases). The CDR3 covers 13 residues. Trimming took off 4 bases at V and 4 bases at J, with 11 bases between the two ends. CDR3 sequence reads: CASSSDSTYEQYF. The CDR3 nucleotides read TGTGCCAGCAGTTCGGACAGCACTTACGAGCAGTACTTC.

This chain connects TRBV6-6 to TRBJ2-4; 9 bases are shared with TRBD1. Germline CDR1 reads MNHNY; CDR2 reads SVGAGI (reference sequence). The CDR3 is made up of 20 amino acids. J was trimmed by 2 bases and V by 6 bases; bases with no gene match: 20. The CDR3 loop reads CASSNFGGTGYEESKNIQYF. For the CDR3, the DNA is TGTGCCAGCAGCAATTTTGGCGGGACAGGGTATGAGGAGTCCAAAAACATTCAGTACTTC.